This TCR beta chain was documented in a study of PD-1 blockade in classical Hodgkin lymphoma. Study information: Intravenous nivolumab at 3 mg/kg was given to patients every 2 weeks.

Points on this clone: Its target is unknown.

Broader study findings: Baseline diversity was lower in partial responders and progressors than complete responders. The study reported lower baseline TCR diversity in newly diagnosed patients than in healthy donors.

In germline, CDR1 is SSHAT, CDR2 FNYEAQ (reference sequence). The CDR3 length is 15 residues. Trimming took 5 bases from V and 5 from J; bases not matched to a gene: 11. Produced via immunoSEQ multiplex PCR; TCRdb's table is partial and in-frame only. The sample has 55,000 to 80,000 clones; about 87% are singletons. All patients experienced relapse after autologous stem cell transplantation, and brentuximab vedotin exposure was variable. The chain employs TRBV7-7 and TRBJ2-5, with 7 positions matching TRBD1. The sequence was collected from a human donor with classical Hodgkin lymphoma. The sample consisted of peripheral blood mononuclear cells (PBMCs), taken at baseline. In DNA form, the CDR3 reads TGTGCCAGCAGCATTGGACAGGTCTGGGAGGAGACCCAGTACTTC. Translating it yields CASSIGQVWEETQYF.